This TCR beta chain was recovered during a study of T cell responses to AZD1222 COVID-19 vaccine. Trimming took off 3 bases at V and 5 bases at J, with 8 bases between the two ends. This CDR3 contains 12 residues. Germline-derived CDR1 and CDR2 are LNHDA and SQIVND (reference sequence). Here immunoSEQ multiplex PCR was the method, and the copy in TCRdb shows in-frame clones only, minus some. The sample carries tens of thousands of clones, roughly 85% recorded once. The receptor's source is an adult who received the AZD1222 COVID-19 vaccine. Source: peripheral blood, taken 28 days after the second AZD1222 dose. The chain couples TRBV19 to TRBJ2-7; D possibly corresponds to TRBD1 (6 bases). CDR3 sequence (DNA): TGTGCCAGTAGTATGGGGGCGGACGAGCAGTACTTC. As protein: CASSMGADEQYF.